This T cell receptor beta chain is from a study of long-term antiretroviral therapy in people with HIV. This clone was seen once. Antigen: not known. Trimming removed 1 base from V and 9 bases from J, with 13 bases in between. Germline V CDR1 and CDR2: MGHRA, YSYEKL. The CDR3 runs 14 residues. Regarding the study as a whole: The study found that diversity rose after ART but stayed below transplant donor controls. HIV repertoires spanned tighter CDR3 length ranges than controls did.

Running of the v3.0 immunoSEQ assay took place at survey level. Generated by immunoSEQ multiplex PCR, the TCRdb table keeps only in-frame clones and is missing some. The data show 20,000 to 25,000 clones, around 76% seen once. The sequencing used unsorted PBMCs, collected about 1.8 years before starting antiretroviral therapy. The rearrangement joins TRBV4-1 to TRBJ2-1, with D possibly matching TRBD2 (5 bases). The sequence derives from a woman aged 40-49 years with HIV. The CDR3 loop reads CASSQGFGDSEQFF. CDR3 nucleotide sequence: TGCGCCAGCAGCCAAGGGTTCGGGGATTCTGAGCAGTTCTTC.